This TCR beta chain was captured by sequencing in a study of immune evolution from preneoplasia to lung adenocarcinoma. The V end was cut by 2 bases, the J end by 7 bases, with 14 bases between. This CDR3 is built from 13 residues. The germline gives CDR1 GTSNPN, CDR2 SVGIG (reference sequence). The method was immunoSEQ multiplex PCR; TCRdb's version includes in-frame clones alone and lacks a portion of them. The sample lists about 6,100 clones; roughly 79% were seen once. This TCR was sampled from a person between 45 and 75 years old with lung adenocarcinoma. The rearrangement uses TRBV30 and TRBJ1-1, with D perhaps matching TRBD1 (6 bases). Sequencing was carried out using FFPE minimally invasive lung adenocarcinoma tissue. The CDR3 here is CAWSFGGADEAFF. The DNA of the CDR3 is TGTGCCTGGAGTTTCGGGGGCGCGGATGAAGCTTTCTTT.